These 16 T cell receptor beta chains share one sample of origin, sequenced in a study of PD-1 blockade in classical Hodgkin lymphoma. Repertoires were generated with immunoSEQ multiplex PCR, while TCRdb's copy carries only in-frame clones and drops some. The data contain some 60,000 clones, over 75% of them seen just once; the ten biggest clones take up 15%. Each patient relapsed following autologous stem cell transplantation, and prior brentuximab vedotin exposure differed. The specimen was peripheral blood mononuclear cells (PBMCs), collected at baseline. The source of these receptors is a human donor with classical Hodgkin lymphoma.

The CDR3 DNA follows: TGTGCCAGCTCACAAGGACAGGGGGCGGAAGGCTACACCTTC. Protein product: CASSQGQGAEGYTF. The chain combines TRBV18 with TRBJ1-2, with TRBD1 matching over 11 bases. J was trimmed by 8 bases and V by 4 bases; bases with no gene match: 6. CDR3 length: 14 amino acids. Per the germline V gene, CDR1 is KGHSH and CDR2 is LQKENI.

The V gene is TRBV30, the J gene TRBJ1-4, with D uncertain. Between the trimmed V and J ends, which lost 2 bases and 6 bases, there was a span of 10 bases. The CDR3 extends over 13 amino acids. Germline-derived CDR1 and CDR2 are GTSNPN and SVGIG (reference sequence). The CDR3 coding sequence is TGTGCCTGGAGTAATGGGGTTGATGAAAAACTGTTTTTT. It specifies CAWSNGVDEKLFF.

The chain has TRBV19 and TRBJ1-2; the D gene is possibly TRBD1 (5 bases). The length of the CDR3 is 18 residues. The V gene lost 7 bases and the J gene lost 5 bases, with 29 bases spanning the gap. The V gene's germline CDR1 is LNHDA and CDR2 SQIVND (reference sequence). The DNA for the CDR3 is TGTGCCAGTAATTTCGAGCGATTCGGGGAGACAGAAACTTATGGCTACACCTTC. Its translation is CASNFERFGETETYGYTF.

The chain is built from TRBV4-1 and TRBJ1-1; unclear D gene. Germline V gene data show CDR1 as MGHRA and CDR2 as YSYEKL. CDR3 length equals 15 residues. V lost 2 bases and J lost 2, with 12 bases in between. The CDR3 here is CASSQNPGDNTEAFF. Here the CDR3 DNA reads TGCGCCAGCAGCCAAAATCCAGGCGATAACACTGAAGCTTTCTTT.

The V call is TRBV2, the J call TRBJ2-5; a possible D gene is TRBD2 (7 bases). V lost 6 bases and J 3 bases, leaving 14 bases between the germline ends. Germline loops: CDR1 SNHLY, CDR2 FYNNEI. The CDR3 has 14 residues. The CDR3 loop is CASRGGAAKETQYF. Here the CDR3 DNA reads TGTGCCAGCAGGGGGGGGGCCGCGAAAGAGACCCAGTACTTC. The whole variable domain, remainder taken from reference TRBV2 and TRBJ2-5, is EPEVTQTPSHQVTQMGQEVILRCVPISNHLYFYWYRQILGQKVEFLVSFYNNEISEKSEIFDDQFSVERPDGSNFTLKIRSTKLEDSAMYFCASRGGAAKETQYFGPGTRLLVL.

This sequence joins TRBV27 and TRBJ1-5; the match to TRBD1 covers 9 bases. The V gene's germline CDR1 is MNHEY and CDR2 SMNVEV (reference sequence). The CDR3 contains 16 residues. Trimming at V came to 6 bases and at J to 9 bases, leaving 15 bases not matched to a gene. The CDR3 region has the DNA TGTGCCAGCAGAAAAGGGACAGGGATCCTCCTGGGGCCCCAGCATTTT. Translation: CASRKGTGILLGPQHF.

The chain recombines TRBV9 with TRBJ2-3; TRBD1 or TRBD2 may be the D gene (6 bases each). V was clipped by 0 bases and J by 2 bases, with 13 bases between them. The V gene's germline CDR1 is SGDLS and CDR2 YYNGEE. CDR3 length: 16 amino acids. The CDR3 sequence is CASSVGARGPTDTQYF. The CDR3 DNA reads as TGTGCCAGCAGCGTAGGGGCCCGGGGGCCCACAGATACGCAGTATTTT.

The gene calls are TRBV5-1 and TRBJ1-1; D is unresolved. The ends were cut back, 5 bases at V and 0 bases at J, with 5 bases in the middle. This CDR3 comprises 12 residues. Looked up from germline, CDR1 is SGHRS and CDR2 is YFSETQ. Written as DNA, the CDR3 is TGCGCCAGCAGGCAGATGAACACTGAAGCTTTCTTT. This encodes CASRQMNTEAFF.

The chain employs TRBV6-5 and TRBJ1-2; the D gene is possibly TRBD1 (6 bases). The CDR3 is 15 amino acids. Trimming shortened V by 3 bases and J by 7 bases, and 18 bases separated the two germline ends. Germline CDR1 is MNHEY and CDR2 is SVGAGI. The CDR3 DNA sequence: TGTGCCAGCAGTTATAACGGGGGCGGAGAGAGTGGCTACACCTTC. Translating it yields CASSYNGGGESGYTF.

This chain connects TRBV6-1 to TRBJ1-6, with 10 nucleotides matching TRBD1. CDR3 length: 15 residues. Losses at the gene ends were 7 bases for V and 9 bases for J; bases not matched to a gene: 9. CDR1 MNHNS and CDR2 SASEGT come from the germline V gene. The CDR3 spells CASTSGQGKGSPLHF. CDR3 nucleotides: TGTGCCAGCACATCGGGACAGGGGAAGGGTTCACCCCTCCACTTT.

The chain carries TRBV19 and TRBJ2-5; D is perhaps TRBD2 (5 bases). The CDR3 consists of 14 residues. Germline-derived CDR1 and CDR2 are LNHDA and SQIVND (reference sequence). The V gene lost 3 bases and the J gene lost 2 bases, with 10 bases spanning the gap. CDR3 protein: CASSMARDQETQYF. In DNA, the CDR3 is TGTGCCAGTAGTATGGCCCGGGATCAAGAGACCCAGTACTTC.

Written as DNA, the CDR3 is TGCGCCAGCAGGTATAATACAGATACGCAGTATTTT. Protein: CASRYNTDTQYF. This chain connects TRBV5-1 to TRBJ2-3; D is unclear. The CDR3 is 12 residues long. Trimming left V 5 bases short and J 3 bases short, with 7 bases between. Germline CDR1 and CDR2: SGHRS and YFSETQ.

This clone showed up just a few times. The chain joins TRBV28 to TRBJ1-6; maybe TRBD1 (5 bases). The CDR3 covers 15 residues. Germline V gene sequence: CDR1 MDHEN, CDR2 SYDVKM. Between the trimmed V and J ends, which lost 6 bases and 7 bases, there was a span of 16 bases. CDR3 sequence (DNA): TGTGCCAGCAGCCCCTCGGAGGGGTGGAATTCACCCCTCCACTTT. Its protein product is CASSPSEGWNSPLHF.

This chain connects TRBV5-1 to TRBJ1-2; D is uncertain. V was cut by 5 bases and J by 5 bases, with 19 bases left in between. This CDR3 spans 15 amino acids. In germline, CDR1 is SGHRS, CDR2 YFSETQ. CDR3 DNA sequence: TGCGCCAGCAGGGCAGGTTTTAGCAAAGATTATGGCTACACCTTC. Amino acid sequence: CASRAGFSKDYGYTF. Full variable domain (rest looked up from reference TRBV5-1 and TRBJ1-2): KAGVTQTPRYLIKTRGQQVTLSCSPISGHRSVSWYQQTPGQGLQFLFEYFSETQRNKGNFPGRFSGRQFSNSRSEMNVSTLELGDSALYLCASRAGFSKDYGYTFGSGTRLTVV.

The gene calls are TRBV4-2 and TRBJ2-1; 9 bases are a match to TRBD2. Germline assignment: CDR1 LGHNA and CDR2 YNFKEQ. V lost 4 bases, J lost 4 bases, and 11 bases stayed unmatched. The CDR3 sequence is 17 residues long. This chain's CDR3 is CASSPSWRAGGYNEQFF. The CDR3 DNA sequence: TGTGCCAGCAGCCCGAGCTGGAGGGCGGGGGGGTACAATGAGCAGTTCTTC.

This chain joins TRBV5-1 and TRBJ2-1; either TRBD1 or TRBD2 may supply D (5 bases each). Looked up from germline, CDR1 is SGHRS and CDR2 is YFSETQ. V lost 2 bases and J 7 bases, leaving 16 bases between the germline ends. This CDR3 contains 15 residues. Here the CDR3 reads CASSLHPGPQNEQFF. The CDR3 DNA follows: TGCGCCAGCAGCTTACACCCGGGACCACAAAATGAGCAGTTCTTC.